These 4 T cell receptor beta chains were all obtained from the same sample, sequenced in a study of cytomegalovirus exposure and HLA in healthy donors. The PCR used 60 Vbeta and 13 Jbeta primers. Some clones are missing from TCRdb's copy, which holds only in-frame ones; the method was immunoSEQ multiplex PCR. The table records under 150,000 clones, around 82% of them present only once. Sequenced input: PBMCs. The receptors here all came from a man in his fifties in good health and CMV-seronegative.

This chain links TRBV21-1 with TRBJ2-2; TRBD2 is taken as the D call from the table, unchecked against the DNA. TRBV21-1 counts as a pseudogene. The CDR3 extends over 16 amino acids. The DNA for the CDR3 is TGTGCCAGCAGCAAAGGGGAGGGGGGGCACACCGGGGAGCTGTTTTTT. Its translation is CASSKGEGGHTGELFF.

In regard to this clone: The sample carries other DNA sequences with the same CDR3. This CDR3 is CASSLVGGGYNEQFF. DNA of the CDR3: TGTGCCAGCAGCTTGGTAGGGGGGGGCTACAATGAGCAGTTCTTC. The chain carries TRBV5-4 and TRBJ2-1, with D tentatively TRBD2 (7 bases). V lost 0 bases, J lost 3 bases, and 10 bases lay in between. The CDR3 runs 15 residues. Germline loops: CDR1 SGHNT, CDR2 YYREEE (reference sequence).

This clone came up once. CDR3 loop: CAWSWGGEQYF. The DNA for the CDR3 is TGTGCCTGGAGTTGGGGGGGCGAGCAGTACTTC. V usage is TRBV30 and J usage is TRBJ2-7; 7 bases line up with TRBD2. J gave up 6 bases and V 2 bases, and 1 base lay outside the gene matches. The CDR3 is 11 residues long. The germline gives CDR1 GTSNPN, CDR2 SVGIG (reference sequence).

J is TRBJ1-1 and V is TRBV11-3, with no clear D. Per germline, CDR1 SGHNT and CDR2 YENEEA. With 1 base removed from V and 5 bases from J, the gap between germline ends came to 11 bases. CDR3 length equals 14 residues. The DNA of the CDR3 is TGTGCCAGCAGCTTAGTGGGCTCCCAGACTGAAGCTTTCTTT. Translated, it gives CASSLVGSQTEAFF.